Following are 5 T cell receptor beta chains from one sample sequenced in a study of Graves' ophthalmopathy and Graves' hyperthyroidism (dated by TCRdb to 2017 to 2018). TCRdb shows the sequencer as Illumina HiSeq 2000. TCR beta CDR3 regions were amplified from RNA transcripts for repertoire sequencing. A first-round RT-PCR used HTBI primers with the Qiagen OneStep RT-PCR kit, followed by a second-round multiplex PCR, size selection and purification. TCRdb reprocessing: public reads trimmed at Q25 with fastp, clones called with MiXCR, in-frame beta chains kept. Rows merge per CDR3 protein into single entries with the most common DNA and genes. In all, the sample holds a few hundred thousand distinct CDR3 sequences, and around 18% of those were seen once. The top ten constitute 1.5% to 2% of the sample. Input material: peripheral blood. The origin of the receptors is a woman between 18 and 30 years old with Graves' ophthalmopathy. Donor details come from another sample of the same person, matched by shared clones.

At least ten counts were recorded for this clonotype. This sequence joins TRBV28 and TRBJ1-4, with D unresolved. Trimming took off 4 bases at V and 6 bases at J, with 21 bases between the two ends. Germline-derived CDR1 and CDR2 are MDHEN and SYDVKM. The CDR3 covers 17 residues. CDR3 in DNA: TGTGCCAGCAGTTCACGGACGGGAACGGATCGAGATGAAAAACTGTTTTTT. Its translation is CASSSRTGTDRDEKLFF.

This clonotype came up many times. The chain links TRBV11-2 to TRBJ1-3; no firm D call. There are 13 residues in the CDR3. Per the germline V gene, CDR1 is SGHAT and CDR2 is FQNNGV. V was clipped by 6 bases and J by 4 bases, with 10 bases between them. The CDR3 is CASSGLSGNTIYF. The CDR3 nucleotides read TGTGCCAGCAGTGGACTCTCCGGAAACACCATATATTTT.

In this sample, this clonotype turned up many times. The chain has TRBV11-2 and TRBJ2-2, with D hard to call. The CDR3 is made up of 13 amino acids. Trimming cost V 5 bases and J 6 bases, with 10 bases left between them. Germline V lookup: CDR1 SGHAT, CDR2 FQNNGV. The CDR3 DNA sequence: TGTGCCAGCAGCCCGGGTTGGGCCGGGGAGCTGTTTTTT. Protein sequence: CASSPGWAGELFF.

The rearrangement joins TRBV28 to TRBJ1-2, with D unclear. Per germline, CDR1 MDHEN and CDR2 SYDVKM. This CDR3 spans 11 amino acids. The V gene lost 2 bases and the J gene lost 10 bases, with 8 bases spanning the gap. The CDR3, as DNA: TGTGCCAGCAGTTTAGTAGGAACCTACACCTTC. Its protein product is CASSLVGTYTF.

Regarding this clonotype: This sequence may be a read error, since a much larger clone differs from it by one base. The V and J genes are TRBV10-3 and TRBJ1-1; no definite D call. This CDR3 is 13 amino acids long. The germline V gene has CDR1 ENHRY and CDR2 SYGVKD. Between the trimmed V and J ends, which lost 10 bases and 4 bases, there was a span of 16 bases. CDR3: CATTRETLTEAFF. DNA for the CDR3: TGTGCCACAACTCGGGAGACACTCACTGAAGCTTTCTTT.